These T cell receptor beta chains were read from a single sample in a study of T cell responses to AZD1222 COVID-19 vaccine. Only in-frame clones appear in the TCRdb table, and some are missing; sequencing was by immunoSEQ multiplex PCR. The sample shows about 89,000 clones, approximately 89% of them seen only once. The source material was peripheral blood, sampled 28 days after the second AZD1222 dose. The source is an adult who received the AZD1222 COVID-19 vaccine. CDR3s include the opening cysteine and the closing phenylalanine or tryptophan. The D gene is left open where the match is weak. Size tells how often a clone was seen (once, few, many) or the class of an expanded clone, and some rows leave it out.

abundance,d_gene,j_gene,v_gene,CDR3nt,CDR3aa
.,.,TRBJ1-1,TRBV19,TGTGCCAGTAGTATAGATGCGGGGTCATGGGTTTTAGTGAACACTGAAGCTTTCTTT,CASSIDAGSWVLVNTEAFF
.,.,TRBJ1-1,TRBV30,TGTGCCTGGAGCCTTCAGGGGATGAACACTGAAGCTTTCTTT,CAWSLQGMNTEAFF
.,TRBD1,TRBJ2-5,TRBV11-2,TGTGCCAGCAGCTCGATAGTCATAGGGGGCCTGGAGACCCAGTACTTC,CASSSIVIGGLETQYF
.,.,TRBJ1-5,TRBV25-1,TGTGCCAGCGGGATGGCCAATCAGCCCCAGCATTTT,CASGMANQPQHF
.,.,TRBJ1-1,TRBV7-8,TGTGCCAGCAGCTACCAAGGGTTCAGGACTGAAGCTTTCTTT,CASSYQGFRTEAFF
.,.,TRBJ1-6,TRBV18,TGTGCCAGCTCCGGTACCCCCAGCTCTAATTCACCCCTCCACTTT,CASSGTPSSNSPLHF
.,.,TRBJ2-2,TRBV7-3,TGTGCCAGCAGCTTTGAACCCCCGGGGGAGCTGTTTTTT,CASSFEPPGELFF
once,TRBD2,TRBJ2-3,TRBV3-1/TRBV3-2,TGTGCCAGCAGCCAAGGCGGGACTAGCGGCACAGATACGCAGTATTTT,CASSQGGTSGTDTQYF
.,.,TRBJ1-2,TRBV28,TGTGCCAGCAGTTTGTCCAGGGAGTATGGCTACACCTTC,CASSLSREYGYTF
once,.,TRBJ2-6,TRBV3-1/TRBV3-2,TGTGCCAGCAGCCCCCGAGCCGACTCTGGGGCCAACGTCCTGACTTTC,CASSPRADSGANVLTF
once,.,TRBJ1-5,TRBV11-2,TGTGCCAGCAGCTTCAGCGATAGCAATCAGCCCCAGCATTTT,CASSFSDSNQPQHF
.,.,TRBJ1-1,TRBV6-5,TGTGCCAGCAGCCGGGACGGATCAAACACTGAAGCTTTCTTT,CASSRDGSNTEAFF
.,TRBD1,TRBJ1-2,TRBV29-1,TGCAGCGTTGAAGGGCAGGGGGCCGGTGGCTACACCTTC,CSVEGQGAGGYTF
once,TRBD2,TRBJ2-7,TRBV12-3/TRBV12-4,TGTGCCAGCAGTGAGTCGGGGGGCGAGCAGTACTTC,CASSESGGEQYF
.,.,TRBJ1-3,TRBV2,TGTGCCAGCAGTGAACAAAGGATCTCTGGAAACACCATATATTTT,CASSEQRISGNTIYF
once,TRBD1,TRBJ1-5,TRBV5-6,TGTGCCAGCAGCTTCTACAGGGGGCAGAACAATCAGCCCCAGCATTTT,CASSFYRGQNNQPQHF
.,.,TRBJ1-6,TRBV5-1,TGCGCCAGCAGCCGATCGACAGCCTCCTATAATTCACCCCTCCACTTT,CASSRSTASYNSPLHF
.,.,TRBJ2-7,TRBV24-1,TGTGCCACCAGCGGCAATAGCTACGAGCAGTACTTC,CATSGNSYEQYF
few,.,TRBJ2-2,TRBV21-1,TGTGCCAGCAGCAAAGATTCAAGTGCTCAGGGTTGTAGCACCGGGGAGCTGTTTTTT,CASSKDSSAQGCSTGELFF
medium-sized,.,TRBJ1-5,TRBV5-1,TGCGCCAGCAGCTTCGAAGGCGGGAACCAGCCCCAGCATTTT,CASSFEGGNQPQHF
once,.,TRBJ1-1,TRBV27,TGTGCCAGCAGTTTATCGGGACGGGACACTGAAGCTTTCTTT,CASSLSGRDTEAFF
.,TRBD1,TRBJ2-1,TRBV14,TGTGCCAGCAGCCCACTCCCGGGACAGGGCTACAATGAGCAGTTCTTC,CASSPLPGQGYNEQFF
.,TRBD1,TRBJ2-3,TRBV2,TGTGCCAGCAGTAGACAGGGAATGAGTAGCACAGATACGCAGTATTTT,CASSRQGMSSTDTQYF
.,.,TRBJ2-7,TRBV6-5,TGTGCCACCGGGCACTACGAGCAGTACTTC,CATGHYEQYF
.,TRBD1,TRBJ1-1,TRBV12-3/TRBV12-4,TGTGCCAGCAGTACCAGGGGGCCCGAAGCTTTCTTT,CASSTRGPEAFF